This TCR beta chain is drawn from a study of T cell repertoires in cytomegalovirus infection. Looking at the study overall: TCR beta signatures that were public indicated CMV infection and matching HLA type.

Points on this clonotype: Its cognate antigen is unknown.

Study observations and caveats: Cumulative public TCR beta family frequency identified carriers of CMV plus the relevant HLA.

Trimming took off 4 bases at V and 1 base at J, with 14 bases between the two ends. Germline CDR1 ENHRY, CDR2 SYGVKD. The CDR3 contains 15 residues. One entry per CDR3 protein results from TCRdb running MiXCR on the reads. This repertoire shows roughly 200,000 distinct CDR3 sequences, about 15% found once; its top ten account for approximately 25%. The specimen sequenced was CD8+ T cells from PBMCs. V gene TRBV10-3 combines with J gene TRBJ2-7; D might be TRBD1 or TRBD2, each matching 5 bases. The sequence came from a human donor in good health (CMV status not recorded). Some clones in this sample may be carry-over from other donors' samples. CDR3 sequence: CAISVGDRRSYEQYF. In DNA form, the CDR3 reads TGTGCCATCAGTGTGGGGGATAGGAGATCCTACGAGCAGTACTTC.